This passage covers 9 T cell receptor beta chains from one sample sequenced in a study of blood T cell repertoires in COVID-19. Clones were read by immunoSEQ multiplex PCR, and TCRdb kept only the in-frame ones, dropping some. Of roughly 260,000 clones in the sample, about 89% were seen once. The material sequenced was PBMCs or T cells enriched from blood (not recorded which). The source is a young woman who had recovered from COVID-19.

The chain recombines TRBV12-3 or TRBV12-4 with TRBJ1-3, with D possibly being TRBD1 (5 bases). V lost 6 bases and J 2 bases, leaving 8 bases between the germline ends. CDR3 length: 13 residues. The CDR3 DNA reads TGTGCCAGCAGATTGGACACTGGAAACACCATATATTTT. Translating gives CASRLDTGNTIYF.

The V gene is TRBV5-6, the J gene TRBJ2-7; D may be TRBD1 (6 bases). V was clipped by 4 bases and J by 3 bases, with 20 bases between them. The CDR3 covers 16 residues. CDR1 is SGHDT and CDR2 is YYEEEE in the germline V gene. The CDR3, as DNA: TGTGCCAGCAGCAGATTAATACCGGGACAAAACTACGAGCAGTACTTC. Amino acid sequence: CASSRLIPGQNYEQYF.

V and J are TRBV19 and TRBJ1-4; unclear D gene. Germline loops: CDR1 LNHDA, CDR2 SQIVND (reference sequence). The CDR3 is made up of 17 amino acids. Trimming cost V 1 base and J 2 bases, with 14 bases left between them. The CDR3 coding sequence is TGTGCCAGTAGTATAGCCCCGACTCAACGGACTAATGAAAAACTGTTTTTT. Its translation is CASSIAPTQRTNEKLFF.

V gene TRBV4-2 combines with J gene TRBJ1-2, with D tentatively TRBD1 (6 bases). The germline CDR1 and CDR2 sequences are LGHNA and YNFKEQ. V lost 7 bases and J 7 bases, leaving 19 bases between the germline ends. This CDR3 comprises 14 residues. This CDR3 reads CASTSTGGIAGYTF. DNA of the CDR3: TGTGCCAGCACCTCGACAGGTGGAATCGCTGGCTACACCTTC.

The chain carries TRBV6-1 and TRBJ1-2; D is undetermined. V dropped 3 bases and J dropped 6 bases, with 17 bases sitting between them. Germline lookup yields CDR1 MNHNS and CDR2 SASEGT. The CDR3 spans 15 residues. CDR3 residues: CASSELPSYGNGYTF. In nucleotides, the CDR3 is TGTGCCAGCAGTGAGCTGCCCTCCTACGGTAATGGCTACACCTTC.

V usage is TRBV2 and J usage is TRBJ2-1; no firm D call. This CDR3 is 11 amino acids long. Germline V gene data show CDR1 as SNHLY and CDR2 as FYNNEI. V lost 4 bases and J lost 13, with 11 bases in between. The CDR3 loop reads CASSGASPQFF. CDR3 nucleotides: TGTGCCAGCAGTGGGGCCAGCCCCCAGTTCTTC. The variable domain in full, with the rest retrieved from reference TRBV2 and TRBJ2-1, is EPEVTQTPSHQVTQMGQEVILRCVPISNHLYFYWYRQILGQKVEFLVSFYNNEISEKSEIFDDQFSVERPDGSNFTLKIRSTKLEDSAMYFCASSGASPQFFGPGTRLTVL.

The genes are TRBV7-6 and TRBJ1-5; D unresolved. Trimming cost V 0 bases and J 4 bases, with 10 bases left between them. CDR3 length equals 15 residues. Germline loops: CDR1 SGHVS, CDR2 FNYEAQ. CDR3 in amino acids: CASSLAPTDNQPQHF. The DNA for the CDR3 is TGTGCCAGCAGCTTAGCCCCCACAGATAATCAGCCCCAGCATTTT.

V is TRBV2 and J is TRBJ1-2; TRBD1 agrees at 7 bases. V lost 2 bases and J lost 8; bases outside the gene matches: 11. The CDR3 totals 15 residues. Germline CDR1 SNHLY, CDR2 FYNNEI. CDR3 bases: TGTGCCAGCAGTGAAATCTTGCGACAGGGTAGCGGCTACACCTTC. This encodes CASSEILRQGSGYTF.

This chain uses TRBV7-2 with TRBJ1-2; D might be TRBD1 (6 bases). Germline CDR1 SGHTA, CDR2 FQGNSA. The CDR3 has 15 residues. V gave up 5 bases and J gave up 5 bases, with 18 bases separating them. DNA for the CDR3: TGTGCCAGCAGCCCAGTACAGGGCCCAGAGTATGGCTACACCTTC. Translating it yields CASSPVQGPEYGYTF.